Sequencing of this T cell receptor beta chain was carried out in a study of shared clonotypes between healthy human individuals. Study-wide findings and caveats: Rarefaction revealed incomplete sorted-subset sequencing despite large depth.

Data came from immunoSEQ multiplex PCR; TCRdb stores just in-frame clones and leaves some out. The sample holds 2.3 million or so clones; roughly 93% are singletons and the top ten take 0.3% to 0.4%. On this clone itself: What it binds is not known.

The CDR3 covers 19 residues. The TCR sequence derives from a man aged 18 to 35 in good health. Some clones in this sample may be carry-over from other donors' samples. Sequencing was done on a sample of naive CD4+ T cells from PBMCs. Subset of the sample: CD45RA+ positively selected. The rearrangement links TRBV12-2 to TRBJ2-3; the table gives TRBD2 as D, unverified against the DNA. TRBV12-2 is shown as a pseudogene. CDR3 nucleotide sequence: TGTGCAAGTCGCTTGTCTTGGAGAGGAGGGGAGGCAAGCACAGATACGCAGTATTTT. Translated, it gives CASRLSWRGGEASTDTQYF.